This TCR beta chain was observed in a study of blood T cell repertoires in COVID-19. Study background: Sample material is recorded as cDNA or gDNA derived from T cells, B-cell-depleted T cells, or PBMCs.

Germline loops: CDR1 SNHLY, CDR2 FYNNEI. Unmatched junction bases numbered 1, after V lost 5 bases and J lost 4 bases. The CDR3 is made up of 14 amino acids. As processed by the authors: Quantification of nucleated cells was approximated via reference gene primer amplification. TCRdb's table, derived via immunoSEQ multiplex PCR, lists solely in-frame clones and lacks some. The V and J calls and the clone size are those of that table, but D and trimming were determined from the DNA. The sample has approximately 200,000 clones; roughly four fifths are singletons. This receptor was obtained from a woman over 75 with COVID-19, enrolled during active disease. The genes are TRBV2 and TRBJ2-7; the match to TRBD2 covers 14 bases. The specimen sequenced was peripheral blood. In nucleotides, the CDR3 is TGTGCCAGCAGTAGACTAGCGGGAGGGTACGAGCAGTACTTC. Its translation: CASSRLAGGYEQYF.